These 22 T cell receptor beta chains were sequenced from one sample in a study of post-analysis software for immune sequencing data. General study findings and limits: Relative to controls, patients had a few TRBV segments at higher frequency, with TRBV5-6, TRBV5-1 and TRBV20-1 among these.

The antigens these receptors bind are not known. Sequencing libraries made from TCR beta cDNA carried unique molecular identifiers. TCRdb independently ran MiXCR on the PCR reads; one entry per CDR3 protein. The sample holds about half a million distinct CDR3 sequences, roughly 45% seen once. The sample consisted of blood. Every receptor here comes from a girl under 18 with multiple sclerosis.

This clonotype was picked up a small number of times. The gene calls are TRBV5-1 and TRBJ1-2; the D is unclear. The ends were cut back, 6 bases at V and 0 bases at J, with 9 bases in the middle. Germline V lookup: CDR1 SGHRS, CDR2 YFSETQ. The CDR3 is made up of 13 amino acids. CDR3 amino acids: CASTPRANYGYTF. CDR3 nucleotides: TGCGCCAGCACCCCTCGAGCTAACTATGGCTACACCTTC. Based on the CDR3 plus reference TRBV5-1 and TRBJ1-2, the full variable domain is KAGVTQTPRYLIKTRGQQVTLSCSPISGHRSVSWYQQTPGQGLQFLFEYFSETQRNKGNFPGRFSGRQFSNSRSEMNVSTLELGDSALYLCASTPRANYGYTFGSGTRLTVV.

J is TRBJ2-7 and V is TRBV11-2, with D perhaps given as TRBD1 or TRBD2 (6 bases each). The J call may be wrong; the DNA end is better matched by TRBJ2-5. CDR1 SGHAT and CDR2 FQNNGV come from the germline V gene. The CDR3 is made up of 12 amino acids. CDR3 bases: TGTGCCAGCAGCTGGACAGCGGGGACCCAGTACTTC. It yields the protein CASSWTAGTQYF.

The chain combines TRBV4-1 with TRBJ1-1; D might be TRBD1 (5 bases). The V and J ends lost 3 bases and 3 bases respectively, with 11 bases between them. Germline V gives CDR1 MGHRA, CDR2 YSYEKL. The CDR3 runs to 14 residues. CDR3 in amino acids: CASSHPGLDTEAFF. The CDR3 DNA reads TGCGCCAGCAGCCACCCGGGACTCGACACTGAAGCTTTCTTT.

The chain's CDR3 is CASSLAPSFFTDTQYF. For the CDR3, the DNA is TGTGCCAGCAGCTTAGCACCGTCCTTCTTCACAGATACGCAGTATTTT. The genes are TRBV7-9 and TRBJ2-3, with D hard to call. This CDR3 has 16 residues. V lost 0 bases and J 2 bases, leaving 12 bases between the germline ends. Germline assignment: CDR1 SEHNR and CDR2 FQNEAQ (reference sequence).

J is TRBJ2-3 and V is TRBV5-1; TRBD2 aligns across 7 bases. With 4 bases clipped from V and 2 bases from J, the junction kept 7 bases outside the gene matches. CDR3 size: 15 residues. Germline values: CDR1 SGHRS, CDR2 YFSETQ. CDR3 in DNA: TGCGCCAGCAGCCGGGACTACCTGAACACAGATACGCAGTATTTT. The encoded protein is CASSRDYLNTDTQYF.

The chain uses TRBV4-3 and TRBJ1-2; D is unclear. Looked up from germline, CDR1 is LGHNA and CDR2 is YSLEER. This CDR3 is built from 12 residues. V was pared by 0 bases and J by 7 bases, with 6 bases between. This CDR3 is CASSQEEGGYTF. For the CDR3, the DNA is TGCGCCAGCAGCCAAGAGGAAGGTGGCTACACCTTC.

The rearrangement uses TRBV4-2 and TRBJ2-2; the match to TRBD2 covers 10 bases. V trimming: 0 bases; J trimming: 7 bases; junction bases outside the gene matches: 8. Germline V gene data show CDR1 as LGHNA and CDR2 as YNFKEQ. CDR3 length: 17 residues. The CDR3 DNA sequence: TGTGCCAGCAGCCAAGAGGGTAGCGGGAGGACGGGCGGGGAGCTGTTTTTT. Protein product: CASSQEGSGRTGGELFF.

The J gene is TRBJ2-4, the V gene TRBV28; maybe TRBD2 (5 bases). The CDR3 has 16 amino acids. Germline-derived CDR1 and CDR2 are MDHEN and SYDVKM. The ends were cut back, 3 bases at V and 0 bases at J, with 12 bases in the middle. The CDR3 loop is CASSLGSYLAKNIQYF. The CDR3 DNA follows: TGTGCCAGCAGTTTGGGGAGTTACCTAGCCAAAAACATTCAGTACTTC.

V and J are TRBV5-1 and TRBJ2-2; no definite D call. The V and J ends lost 4 bases and 10 bases respectively, with 11 bases between them. Germline assignment: CDR1 SGHRS and CDR2 YFSETQ. The CDR3 runs to 12 residues. The CDR3 spells CASSPELQELFF. DNA of the CDR3: TGCGCCAGCAGCCCGGAGCTTCAGGAGCTGTTTTTT.

CDR3 bases: TGCAGTGCTAGAGGTAGGGGTAGCGGAGGCTACACCTTC. Encoded protein: CSARGRGSGGYTF. This chain uses TRBV20-1 with TRBJ1-2; D might be TRBD1 (5 bases). V was trimmed by 1 base and J by 8 bases, leaving 14 bases between them. CDR1 and CDR2 from the germline V gene are DFQATT and SNEGSKA (reference sequence). The CDR3 extends over 13 amino acids.

The rearrangement joins TRBV5-1 to TRBJ2-3; 10 nucleotides agree with TRBD2. With V trimmed by 0 bases and J by 3 bases, 10 bases remained unmatched. The CDR3 is 18 amino acids. CDR1 and CDR2 (germline): SGHRS, YFSETQ. The chain's CDR3 is CASSLAPAGGPYTDTQYF. The CDR3 DNA follows: TGCGCCAGCAGCTTGGCCCCAGCGGGAGGGCCGTATACAGATACGCAGTATTTT. The full variable domain, in which reference TRBV5-1 and TRBJ2-3 provide the parts outside the CDR3, is KAGVTQTPRYLIKTRGQQVTLSCSPISGHRSVSWYQQTPGQGLQFLFEYFSETQRNKGNFPGRFSGRQFSNSRSEMNVSTLELGDSALYLCASSLAPAGGPYTDTQYFGPGTRLTVL.

The chain carries TRBV20-1 and TRBJ2-1; D is unclear. Trimming shortened V by 5 bases and J by 2 bases, and 13 bases separated the two germline ends. Germline V lookup: CDR1 DFQATT, CDR2 SNEGSKA (reference sequence). This CDR3 comprises 14 residues. The CDR3 bases are TGCAGTGCTCCCTCGACGGGTGCCTACAATGAGCAGTTCTTC. Its translation is CSAPSTGAYNEQFF.

This clonotype was found a few times. The chain carries TRBV5-6 and TRBJ2-5; 7 bases map to TRBD2. The CDR3 sequence is 15 residues long. Germline trimming cut 2 bases from V and 11 bases from J; bases unmatched to any gene: 15. Looked up from germline, CDR1 is SGHDT and CDR2 is YYEEEE. CDR3 sequence (DNA): TGTGCCAGCAGCTTTGGACGCGGGAGTTTAACGGGGCAGTACTTC. Amino acids: CASSFGRGSLTGQYF.

The rearrangement uses TRBV5-1 and TRBJ2-5, with D possibly TRBD2 on 6 matching bases. The end of the DNA aligns better with TRBJ2-7, so the J call may be wrong. The germline V gene has CDR1 SGHRS and CDR2 YFSETQ. The CDR3 is 16 amino acids. The CDR3 bases are TGCGCCAGCAGCTCCCGCTCGGAGGGGATCTCCTACGAGCAGTACTTC. Translating gives CASSSRSEGISYEQYF.

The chain combines TRBV3-1 with TRBJ1-2; D gene ambiguous. The germline V and J ends were trimmed by 0 bases and 5 bases, with 13 bases remaining between them. This CDR3 has 15 residues. CDR1 and CDR2 (germline): LGHDT, YNNKEL (reference sequence). In DNA, the CDR3 is TGTGCCAGCAGCCAAGATGTGAGCGGACCTTATGGCTACACCTTC. It yields the protein CASSQDVSGPYGYTF.

The chain is built from TRBV7-2 and TRBJ1-2; unclear D gene. There are 12 residues in the CDR3. The germline V gene has CDR1 SGHTA and CDR2 FQGNSA. The V and J ends lost 3 bases and 8 bases respectively, with 10 bases between them. The CDR3 sequence: CASSFMGSGYTF. CDR3 bases: TGTGCCAGCAGCTTTATGGGGTCGGGCTACACCTTC.

CDR3 protein: CASSLTQGVDEQFF. CDR3 coding DNA: TGCGCCAGCAGCCTAACGCAAGGGGTGGATGAGCAGTTCTTC. This chain uses TRBV5-1 with TRBJ2-1, with D possibly TRBD1 on 5 matching bases. Trimming pared 4 bases from V and 8 bases from J, leaving 16 bases between. CDR3 size: 14 residues. The germline V gene has CDR1 SGHRS and CDR2 YFSETQ.

This chain connects TRBV29-1 to TRBJ2-5; perhaps TRBD1 as D (7 bases). This CDR3 has 15 residues. Trimming removed 5 bases from V and 1 base from J, with 17 bases in between. Per the germline V gene, CDR1 is SQVTM and CDR2 is ANQGSEA. The CDR3 is CSVKGRGETQETQYF. As DNA, the CDR3 is TGCAGCGTTAAAGGCAGGGGGGAGACCCAAGAGACCCAGTACTTC.

The rearrangement joins TRBV30 to TRBJ1-5; 9 bases map to TRBD1. V was clipped by 5 bases and J by 2 bases; unmatched bases: 1. Per the germline V gene, CDR1 is GTSNPN and CDR2 is SVGIG (reference sequence). This CDR3 spans 13 amino acids. CDR3 bases: TGTGCCTGGGGACAGGGGCGCAATCAGCCCCAGCATTTT. The encoded protein is CAWGQGRNQPQHF.

V is TRBV27 and J is TRBJ2-1; 12 bases align to TRBD1. This CDR3 is built from 20 residues. Germline CDR1 and CDR2: MNHEY and SMNVEV (reference sequence). V shed 3 bases and J 2 bases; nucleotides not matched to a gene: 14. The CDR3 DNA reads TGTGCCAGCAGTTTCCTCCGGGACAGGGGGCTCCCCAGCCCCTACAATGAGCAGTTCTTC. It yields the protein CASSFLRDRGLPSPYNEQFF.

This clonotype was recorded a few times. The genes are TRBV28 and TRBJ1-6, with D uncertain. V lost 1 base to trimming and J lost 6 bases, with 4 bases between them. The CDR3 totals 13 residues. Germline V gene lookup returns CDR1 MDHEN and CDR2 SYDVKM. CDR3 region: CASSLLFNSPLHF. CDR3 nucleotides: TGTGCCAGCAGTTTATTATTTAATTCACCCCTCCACTTT.

The chain couples TRBV12-3 or TRBV12-4 to TRBJ2-3, with TRBD2 as a possible D gene (7 bases). V dropped 3 bases and J dropped 1 base, with 14 bases sitting between them. The CDR3 spans 16 residues. The CDR3 here is CASSFAGRGGTDTQYF. The CDR3 DNA follows: TGTGCCAGCAGTTTCGCGGGGAGGGGGGGCACAGATACGCAGTATTTT.